This T cell receptor (beta chain) came from a study of T-cell memory formation after mild COVID-19. The sample holds a few counts of this clonotype. TCRdb itself ran the 5' RACE reads through MiXCR, one entry per CDR3 protein. The repertoire holds about 45,000 distinct CDR3 sequences, with approximately 6.8% as singletons. The V and J ends lost 5 bases and 4 bases respectively, with 7 bases between them. Germline V gene sequence: CDR1 SQVTM, CDR2 ANQGSEA. The CDR3 has 11 residues. The chain uses TRBV29-1 and TRBJ2-3; no clear D gene. The receptor was derived from a man between 18 and 29 years old who had mild COVID-19 (a few samples of this study predate the infection). Cell type and time point are not known. Sequenced material: PBMCs or a T cell subset sorted from them (not recorded which). The DNA for the CDR3 is TGCAGCGTTAAGCTGGCAGATACGCAGTATTTT. It is translated as CSVKLADTQYF.